This entry lists 4 T cell receptor beta chains sequenced from one sample in a study of fetal regulatory T cell absence and autoimmunity (dated by TCRdb to 2015 to 2018). Preparation of the library involved the immunoSEQ multiplex PCR assay. As stored in TCRdb, this immuneACCESS dataset retains in-frame rearrangements with V and J assigned. A fraction of the clones does not appear; measured against another copy, unresolved V genes explain less than half of the discrepancy, and the remainder lacks a known reason. This sample has around 45,000 clones in its table, and about four fifths of those were observed once. The ten largest clones add up to approximately 0.45% of the sample. The sample was cord blood. Source of these receptors: a newborn boy with IPEX syndrome.

This chain links TRBV6-4 with TRBJ1-5, with D perhaps TRBD1 (5 bases). V dropped 9 bases and J dropped 0 bases, with 12 bases sitting between them. The CDR3 covers 14 residues. Germline loops: CDR1 MRHNA, CDR2 SNTAGT. Here the CDR3 DNA reads TGTGCCAGGGGACTGGGGGGTAGCAATCAGCCCCAGCATTTT. Residues: CARGLGGSNQPQHF.

The genes are TRBV5-6 and TRBJ1-3, with D hard to call. The germline gives CDR1 SGHDT, CDR2 YYEEEE. With 4 bases removed from V and 7 bases from J, the gap between germline ends came to 9 bases. The CDR3 is made up of 12 amino acids. The CDR3 DNA sequence: TGTGCCAGCAGCCTTGGAGGGAACACCATATATTTT. Amino acids: CASSLGGNTIYF.

This sequence joins TRBV7-2 and TRBJ2-2; tentatively, D is TRBD2 (6 bases). This CDR3 spans 16 amino acids. Germline V CDR1 and CDR2: SGHTA, FQGNSA. Trimming stripped 4 bases from V and 0 bases from J, with 12 bases between. CDR3 sequence reads: CASSSGRGTNTGELFF. The CDR3 DNA reads as TGTGCCAGCAGCTCGGGTCGGGGGACGAACACCGGGGAGCTGTTTTTT.

This chain joins TRBV10-3 and TRBJ2-2, with TRBD1 matching over 7 bases. The trim removed 7 bases at V and 0 bases at J, leaving 2 bases unmatched. The CDR3 contains 14 residues. Germline CDR1 reads ENHRY; CDR2 reads SYGVKD. CDR3 nucleotide sequence: TGTGCCATCACGACAGGGCCGAACACCGGGGAGCTGTTTTTT. Protein product: CAITTGPNTGELFF.